Shown below are 13 T cell receptor beta chains from a single sample sequenced in a study of T cell changes during pregnancy in multiple sclerosis. The repertoire was sequenced with immunoSEQ multiplex PCR; TCRdb's copy has only in-frame clones and lacks some. The sample lists around 59,000 clones, about 92% occurring once. Sequences were derived from CD8+ T cells from peripheral blood mononuclear cells, sampled in the second trimester of pregnancy. These receptors were taken from a female donor with multiple sclerosis, enrolled in a pregnancy study.

The chain couples TRBV28 to TRBJ1-1, with 7 bases aligning to TRBD1. V gave up 7 bases and J gave up 1 base; unmatched junction bases: 9. Looked up from germline, CDR1 is MDHEN and CDR2 is SYDVKM. This CDR3 has 15 amino acids. CDR3 in DNA: TGTGCCAGCACCCCACAGGGGCGAACGAACACTGAAGCTTTCTTT. Translated: CASTPQGRTNTEAFF.

The chain carries TRBV10-3 and TRBJ1-2; perhaps TRBD1 as D (6 bases). V lost 5 bases to trimming and J lost 2 bases, with 12 bases between them. Germline CDR1 reads ENHRY; CDR2 reads SYGVKD. There are 14 residues in the CDR3. DNA of the CDR3: TGTGCCATCAGTCCCGGGACATTAAACTATGGCTACACCTTC. It codes for CAISPGTLNYGYTF.

This sequence joins TRBV5-1 and TRBJ2-1; 11 bases map to TRBD2. Germline CDR1 and CDR2: SGHRS and YFSETQ. V shed 4 bases, J shed 9 bases, and the junction held 9 bases outside the gene matches. This CDR3 comprises 15 residues. The CDR3 DNA is TGCGCCAGCAGCGGGGGACTAGCGGTAAGGATTGAGCAGTTCTTC. Amino acid sequence: CASSGGLAVRIEQFF.

The V call is TRBV19, the J call TRBJ2-1; TRBD2 matches at 7 bases. This CDR3 contains 16 residues. Per germline, CDR1 LNHDA and CDR2 SQIVND (reference sequence). J gave up 4 bases and V 4 bases, and 10 bases lay outside the gene matches. This CDR3 reads CASSTPPGGSYNEQFF. CDR3 nucleotides: TGTGCCAGTAGTACCCCTCCGGGAGGATCTTACAATGAGCAGTTCTTC.

The rearrangement links TRBV30 to TRBJ2-4; 9 positions match TRBD1. V shed 4 bases, J shed 3 bases, and the junction held 10 bases outside the gene matches. CDR3 length: 16 residues. CDR1 and CDR2 from the germline V gene are GTSNPN and SVGIG (reference sequence). The CDR3 region has the DNA TGTGCCTGGAACCGACAGGGGGGGATCGTCAAAAACATTCAGTACTTC. Amino acid sequence: CAWNRQGGIVKNIQYF.

The chain carries TRBV27 and TRBJ2-1; 7 bases align to TRBD1. The germline V gene encodes CDR1 MNHEY and CDR2 SMNVEV (reference sequence). Trimming removed 3 bases from V and 4 bases from J; junction bases left unmatched: 12. The CDR3 covers 17 residues. CDR3 in DNA: TGTGCCAGCAGTTTTCCCCCGGGACAGAGAATGTACAATGAGCAGTTCTTC. Amino acid sequence: CASSFPPGQRMYNEQFF.

This chain connects TRBV13 to TRBJ2-7; the match to TRBD1 covers 7 bases. The CDR3 length is 14 residues. The germline CDR1 and CDR2 sequences are PRHDT and FYEKMQ (reference sequence). J was trimmed by 5 bases and V by 2 bases; bases with no gene match: 6. CDR3: CASSLSGGVDEQYF. CDR3 in DNA: TGTGCCAGCAGCTTATCAGGGGGTGTCGACGAGCAGTACTTC.

A single count supports this clone. The J gene is TRBJ2-1, the V gene TRBV13; 14 bases are shared with TRBD2. The CDR3 totals 14 residues. CDR1 is PRHDT, CDR2 FYEKMQ, per germline (reference sequence). V dropped 5 bases and J dropped 9; count of bases not matched to a gene: 3. The CDR3 spells CASSEGLAGGEQFF. CDR3 bases: TGTGCCAGCAGCGAAGGACTAGCGGGAGGTGAGCAGTTCTTC.

The chain employs TRBV10-2 and TRBJ1-2; no definite D call. The CDR3 extends over 14 amino acids. V lost 0 bases and J 1 base, leaving 6 bases between the germline ends. CDR1 is WSHSY, CDR2 SAAADI, per germline. In DNA form, the CDR3 reads TGCGCCAGCAGTGAGTCAGACAATAACTATGGCTACACCTTC. Amino acids: CASSESDNNYGYTF.

The V call is TRBV5-1, the J call TRBJ2-2; 11 bases are a match to TRBD1. V lost 1 base to trimming and J lost 6 bases; unmatched junction nucleotides: 5. Germline assignment: CDR1 SGHRS and CDR2 YFSETQ. The CDR3 spans 16 residues. CDR3 DNA sequence: TGCGCCAGCAGCTTGTCCGGACAGGGGGCGTCCGGGGAGCTGTTTTTT. Translated: CASSLSGQGASGELFF.

The J gene is TRBJ2-1, the V gene TRBV19; TRBD2 is a possible D gene (5 bases). CDR3 length equals 15 residues. V dropped 5 bases and J dropped 8 bases, with 19 bases sitting between them. Germline CDR1 LNHDA, CDR2 SQIVND (reference sequence). This CDR3 is CASSFRETLIDEQFF. The CDR3 region has the DNA TGTGCCAGTAGTTTCCGGGAAACATTAATCGATGAGCAGTTCTTC.

The chain links TRBV19 to TRBJ1-2; D is ambiguous. Per the germline V gene, CDR1 is LNHDA and CDR2 is SQIVND (reference sequence). CDR3 length: 15 residues. Trimming left V 2 bases short and J 4 bases short, with 14 bases between. The CDR3 protein is CASSINNFRSYGYTF. CDR3 sequence (DNA): TGTGCCAGTAGTATAAACAATTTCCGGAGCTATGGCTACACCTTC. The full variable domain, in which reference TRBV19 and TRBJ1-2 provide the parts outside the CDR3, is DGGITQSPKYLFRKEGQNVTLSCEQNLNHDAMYWYRQDPGQGLRLIYYSQIVNDFQKGDIAEGYSVSREKKESFPLTVTSAQKNPTAFYLCASSINNFRSYGYTFGSGTRLTVV.

This chain connects TRBV27 to TRBJ1-4; 8 bases match TRBD1. This CDR3 is 14 amino acids long. V gave up 5 bases and J gave up 7 bases; unmatched junction bases: 6. Germline V gene sequence: CDR1 MNHEY, CDR2 SMNVEV (reference sequence). CDR3 DNA sequence: TGTGCCAGCAGTCCCGGGACAGGACGTGAAAAACTGTTTTTT. Protein product: CASSPGTGREKLFF.